Presented here are 29 T cell receptor beta chains from one specimen sequenced in a study of blood T cell repertoires in COVID-19. Some clones are missing from TCRdb's copy, which holds only in-frame ones; the method was immunoSEQ multiplex PCR. The table records a few hundred thousand clones, roughly 86% of them present only once. The specimen sequenced was PBMCs or T cells enriched from blood (not recorded which). The receptors come from a woman aged 50 to 60 who had recovered from COVID-19.

In its sample, this clone was seen once. The chain has TRBV6-5 and TRBJ2-2; 8 bases match TRBD1. J was trimmed by 6 bases and V by 2 bases; bases with no gene match: 5. Germline-derived CDR1 and CDR2 are MNHEY and SVGAGI. This CDR3 region has 15 residues. This CDR3 is CASSYAAGQAGELFF. The CDR3, as DNA: TGTGCCAGCAGTTACGCGGCGGGACAGGCCGGGGAGCTGTTTTTT.

This rearrangement joins TRBV28 to TRBJ2-7, with 11 positions matching TRBD2. The germline V gene encodes CDR1 MDHEN and CDR2 SYDVKM. The V gene end was trimmed by 10 bases and the J gene end by 1 base; junction bases not matched to a gene: 6. The CDR3 sequence is 14 residues long. CDR3 DNA sequence: TGTGCCACCACCCGACTAGCGGGATCCTACGAGCAGTACTTC. It is translated as CATTRLAGSYEQYF.

This chain joins TRBV5-1 and TRBJ2-3; maybe TRBD2 (6 bases). The V gene's germline CDR1 is SGHRS and CDR2 YFSETQ. The V gene lost 0 bases and the J gene lost 0 bases, with 8 bases spanning the gap. CDR3 size: 15 residues. The CDR3 DNA reads as TGCGCCAGCAGCTTGGAGCGGGCTAGCACAGATACGCAGTATTTT. This codes for CASSLERASTDTQYF.

The V call is TRBV19, the J call TRBJ2-7; 10 bases agree with TRBD2. The CDR3 runs 14 residues. V dropped 9 bases and J dropped 2; count of bases not matched to a gene: 7. The germline V gene has CDR1 LNHDA and CDR2 SQIVND (reference sequence). The CDR3 is CASQLAGGPYEQYF. CDR3 DNA: TGTGCCAGCCAGTTAGCGGGGGGCCCCTACGAGCAGTACTTC.

This sequence joins TRBV2 and TRBJ2-4; a weak D match, TRBD1 (6 bases). V gave up 5 bases and J gave up 0 bases, with 14 bases separating them. CDR3 size: 16 residues. Germline CDR1 and CDR2: SNHLY and FYNNEI. For the CDR3, the DNA is TGTGCCAGCAGTCTGCAGGGGTCCCTAGCCAAAAACATTCAGTACTTC. Translation: CASSLQGSLAKNIQYF.

J is TRBJ2-7 and V is TRBV5-1; TRBD2 might be the D (5 bases). Germline V gives CDR1 SGHRS, CDR2 YFSETQ. The CDR3 contains 13 residues. Trimming shortened V by 4 bases and J by 3 bases, and 11 bases separated the two germline ends. The CDR3 sequence is CASSISELYEQYF. The CDR3 nucleotides are TGCGCCAGCAGCATTAGCGAACTCTACGAGCAGTACTTC.

This clone was picked up one time. The chain has TRBV4-2 and TRBJ1-1; D remains unclear. V was trimmed by 1 base and J by 1 base, leaving 7 bases between them. Germline V gene sequence: CDR1 LGHNA, CDR2 YNFKEQ. CDR3 size: 14 residues. The CDR3: CASSQGAENTEAFF. The CDR3 nucleotides read TGTGCCAGCAGCCAAGGGGCAGAGAACACTGAAGCTTTCTTT.

The J gene is TRBJ1-6, the V gene TRBV14, with D perhaps matching TRBD1 (5 bases). There are 14 residues in the CDR3. The germline V and J ends were trimmed by 3 bases and 10 bases, with 13 bases remaining between them. Germline assignment: CDR1 SGHDN and CDR2 FVKESK. CDR3 amino acids: CASSHRGLGSPLHF. The CDR3 DNA follows: TGTGCCAGCAGCCATCGGGGGTTGGGCTCACCCCTCCACTTT. Complete variable domain (other parts from reference TRBV14 and TRBJ1-6): EAGVTQFPSHSVIEKGQTVTLRCDPISGHDNLYWYRRVMGKEIKFLLHFVKESKQDESGMPNNRFLAERTGGTYSTLKVQPAELEDSGVYFCASSHRGLGSPLHFGNGTRLTVT.

This chain joins TRBV7-2 and TRBJ2-7; 12 bases match TRBD2. CDR3 length: 16 residues. V dropped 3 bases and J dropped 2; count of bases not matched to a gene: 5. Per the germline V gene, CDR1 is SGHTA and CDR2 is FQGNSA. The CDR3: CASSFIASGRAYEQYF. The CDR3, as DNA: TGTGCCAGCAGCTTCATCGCTAGCGGGAGGGCCTACGAGCAGTACTTC.

V usage is TRBV3-1 (or the pseudogene TRBV3-2) and J usage is TRBJ2-2; possible D gene TRBD2, 5 bases. Germline CDR1 and CDR2: LGHDT and YNNKEL (reference sequence). The CDR3 runs to 14 residues. The V end lost 4 bases, the J end lost 6 bases, and 12 bases lay between the germline ends. CDR3 amino acids: CASSPREGSGELFF. CDR3 bases: TGTGCCAGCAGCCCCCGGGAAGGGTCCGGGGAGCTGTTTTTT.

A remark on this clone: One end of the junction fails to match germline, which may point to a read error. The chain uses TRBV7-9 and TRBJ2-7; 12 positions match TRBD1. Germline V CDR1 and CDR2: SEHNR, FQNEAQ (reference sequence). This CDR3 has 13 residues. The CDR3 bases are TGTGCCAGCAGCTTAGGGGGACAGGGGGCAAAACACTTC. This gives the protein CASSLGGQGAKHF.

This clone has only a few counts. V is TRBV19 and J is TRBJ2-2; the D is unclear. The CDR3 extends over 14 amino acids. CDR1 LNHDA and CDR2 SQIVND come from the germline V gene (reference sequence). The ends were cut back, 5 bases at V and 7 bases at J, with 14 bases in the middle. CDR3 DNA: TGTGCCAGTAGTTATGCGGAAACGGGCGGGGAGCTGTTTTTT. Its protein is CASSYAETGGELFF.

The chain uses TRBV28 and TRBJ1-4; D might be TRBD1 (6 bases). The CDR3 sequence is 16 residues long. Germline CDR1 reads MDHEN; CDR2 reads SYDVKM. Deletions cut 4 bases from V and 5 bases from J, with 17 bases between. This CDR3 reads CASSSQGGGANEKLFF. For the CDR3, the DNA is TGTGCCAGCAGTTCACAGGGAGGGGGAGCGAATGAAAAACTGTTTTTT.

The CDR3, as DNA: TGTGCCAGCAGCAACCGGGACAGGGAAGAAAAACTGTTTTTT. Its translation is CASSNRDREEKLFF. This chain joins TRBV3-1 (or the pseudogene TRBV3-2) and TRBJ1-4; the match to TRBD1 covers 9 bases. Trimming removed 5 bases from V and 8 bases from J; junction bases left unmatched: 6. Germline-derived CDR1 and CDR2 are LGHDT and YNNKEL (reference sequence). This CDR3 is 14 amino acids long.

V usage is TRBV5-1 and J usage is TRBJ1-1, with D perhaps matching TRBD1 (6 bases). Trimming left V 0 bases short and J 1 base short, with 13 bases between. CDR1 and CDR2 from the germline V gene are SGHRS and YFSETQ. The CDR3 spans 16 residues. The CDR3 here is CASSLDGGGGNTEAFF. CDR3 DNA sequence: TGCGCCAGCAGCTTGGATGGGGGCGGAGGGAACACTGAAGCTTTCTTT.

J is TRBJ2-3 and V is TRBV27; 9 bases fit TRBD1. Germline values: CDR1 MNHEY, CDR2 SMNVEV (reference sequence). V trimming: 7 bases; J trimming: 4 bases; junction bases outside the gene matches: 9. The CDR3 is 15 amino acids. The CDR3 sequence is CASTPWGQGADTQYF. The DNA for the CDR3 is TGTGCCAGCACCCCCTGGGGACAGGGCGCAGATACGCAGTATTTT.

The chain is built from TRBV30 and TRBJ1-2; D not resolved. The CDR3 is made up of 14 amino acids. Trimming shortened V by 2 bases and J by 4 bases, and 14 bases separated the two germline ends. In germline, CDR1 is GTSNPN, CDR2 SVGIG (reference sequence). In nucleotides, the CDR3 is TGTGCCTGGAGTTTGGGAGAGGATCTCTATGGCTACACCTTC. It codes for CAWSLGEDLYGYTF.

V and J are TRBV7-3 and TRBJ2-7; 9 bases agree with TRBD2. The CDR3 is made up of 22 amino acids. After removal of 5 bases from V and 5 bases from J, the junction contained 31 bases not matched to a gene. CDR1 is SGHTA, CDR2 FQGTGA, per germline. This chain's CDR3 is CASSQRGSTNSGSTPPHHEQYF. CDR3 coding DNA: TGTGCCAGCAGCCAACGCGGCAGTACGAATAGCGGGAGTACCCCACCCCACCACGAGCAGTACTTC.

V gene TRBV7-9 combines with J gene TRBJ2-1; 11 bases align to TRBD2. Germline loops: CDR1 SEHNR, CDR2 FQNEAQ (reference sequence). This CDR3 is built from 17 residues. The J segment lost 0 bases and the V segment lost 3 bases, leaving 4 bases of the junction unmatched. The CDR3 DNA reads TGTGCCAGCAGCTTGGGACTAGCGGCAAGCTCCTACAATGAGCAGTTCTTC. Translated: CASSLGLAASSYNEQFF.

CDR3 bases: TGCGCCAGCAGCATCGACAGGGTCGAAAAACTGTTTTTT. Protein: CASSIDRVEKLFF. J is TRBJ1-4 and V is TRBV4-3; 7 bases map to TRBD1. CDR1 LGHNA and CDR2 YSLEER come from the germline V gene. V was pared by 5 bases and J by 8 bases, with 5 bases of the junction left unmatched. CDR3 size: 13 residues.

The chain has TRBV27 and TRBJ2-3; no clear D gene. The CDR3 loop spans 13 amino acids. Germline CDR1 MNHEY, CDR2 SMNVEV (reference sequence). Trimming took 3 bases from V and 3 from J, leaving 7 bases between them. In DNA form, the CDR3 reads TGTGCCAGCAGTTTTACCAGAACAGATACGCAGTATTTT. It yields the protein CASSFTRTDTQYF.

This sequence joins TRBV10-2 and TRBJ2-6, with 7 bases identical to TRBD2. After removal of 8 bases from V and 0 bases from J, the junction contained 13 bases not matched to a gene. This CDR3 contains 18 residues. Germline values: CDR1 WSHSY, CDR2 SAAADI. For the CDR3, the DNA is TGCGCCAGCTGGAAGATAGCGGGTTCGCTCTCTGGGGCCAACGTCCTGACTTTC. This gives the protein CASWKIAGSLSGANVLTF.

Notes on this clone: Germline and junction disagree at one end, which may indicate a read error. V and J are TRBV28 and TRBJ1-4, with 11 bases that match TRBD1. This CDR3 has 15 amino acids. CDR1 is MDHEN and CDR2 is SYDVKM in the germline V gene. The CDR3 DNA sequence: TGTGCCAGCAGCCCCAGGACAGGGGGCCCCGAAAGACTGTTTTTT. It codes for CASSPRTGGPERLFF.

CDR3 in amino acids: CASSPGTLDGYTF. For the CDR3, the DNA is TGTGCCAGCAGCCCCGGGACACTGGATGGCTACACCTTC. The chain has TRBV7-9 and TRBJ1-2; tentatively, D is TRBD1 (6 bases). Trimming removed 5 bases at V and 6 bases at J, with 13 bases between. The CDR3 spans 13 residues. Germline V gene lookup returns CDR1 SEHNR and CDR2 FQNEAQ (reference sequence).

This chain joins TRBV11-2 and TRBJ2-4; D uncertain. Germline V lookup: CDR1 SGHAT, CDR2 FQNNGV. The CDR3 runs to 14 residues. The V and J ends lost 0 bases and 7 bases respectively, with 10 bases between them. CDR3 protein: CASSLEWSRNIQYF. The DNA of the CDR3 is TGTGCCAGCAGCTTAGAGTGGTCTAGGAACATTCAGTACTTC.

This clone was seen a few times. The rearrangement links TRBV6-2 or TRBV6-3 to TRBJ2-3; possibly TRBD1 for D (6 bases). The CDR3 length is 13 residues. In germline, CDR1 is MNHEY, CDR2 SVGEGT. V was pared by 4 bases and J by 4 bases, with 9 bases between. The DNA for the CDR3 is TGTGCCAGCAGTTCCCAGGGGCCAGATACGCAGTATTTT. It specifies CASSSQGPDTQYF.

This CDR3 is CAISGGNTGELFF. CDR3 sequence (DNA): TGTGCCATCAGCGGGGGAAACACCGGGGAGCTGTTTTTT. The chain carries TRBV10-3 and TRBJ2-2; tentative D call: TRBD2 (6 bases). CDR1 and CDR2 (germline): ENHRY, SYGVKD. The CDR3 is made up of 13 amino acids. Trimming removed 6 bases from V and 2 bases from J, with 7 bases in between.

The chain links TRBV30 to TRBJ2-7, with 11 bases aligning to TRBD2. The CDR3 consists of 14 residues. Germline CDR1 is GTSNPN and CDR2 is SVGIG (reference sequence). V lost 5 bases to trimming and J lost 4 bases; unmatched junction nucleotides: 7. DNA of the CDR3: TGTGCCTGGTCTCTGGGGACTAGCGGATACGAGCAGTACTTC. Translation: CAWSLGTSGYEQYF.

The V and J genes are TRBV4-2 and TRBJ2-3; 8 bases line up with TRBD2. V dropped 3 bases and J dropped 4; count of bases not matched to a gene: 15. CDR1 is LGHNA and CDR2 is YNFKEQ in the germline V gene. This CDR3 contains 18 residues. In DNA, the CDR3 is TGTGCCAGCAGCCAGGGCTCCCAGTGGACTAGCTCTTCAGATACGCAGTATTTT. Amino acid sequence: CASSQGSQWTSSSDTQYF.